The 17 T cell receptor beta chains below all came from one sample that was sequenced in a study of CXCR3-negative and CXCR3-positive naive CD8 T cells. UMI-tagged TRB cDNA libraries were built via 5' RACE. TCRdb re-called the 5' RACE reads and gives one entry per CDR3 protein, without DNA. This table lists over 40,000 distinct CDR3 sequences. Specimen: naive CXCR3- CD8+ T cells from blood. Subset noted: CD45RO-CCR7+CD27+CD95- naive CD8+ T cells lacking CXCR3 (TNR3-). All receptors come from a human donor in good health. Some clones in this sample may be carry-over from other donors' samples.

The chain combines TRBV29-1 with TRBJ1-1; TCRdb indicates TRBD1, and absent DNA this call remains unverified. The germline V gene encodes CDR1 SQVTM and CDR2 ANQGSEA. This CDR3 spans 13 amino acids. The CDR3 here is CSVLGGKNTEAFF.

V and J are TRBV7-2 and TRBJ1-1; the D call of TRBD1 rests on TCRdb alone, since no DNA is present to check it. The CDR3 has 13 residues. CDR1 is SGHTA and CDR2 is FQGNSA in the germline V gene. The CDR3 reads CASSSVGGYEAFF.

The chain links TRBV20-1 to TRBJ1-2; TCRdb selects TRBD1, and the lack of DNA leaves this call unchecked. Germline values: CDR1 DFQATT, CDR2 SNEGSKA (reference sequence). The CDR3 consists of 15 residues. CDR3 sequence: CSALDREFKNYGYTF.

CDR3 region: CSVDQQGRDGYTF. The chain employs TRBV29-1 and TRBJ1-2; TCRdb outputs TRBD1, but without DNA this stays unchecked. This CDR3 has 13 residues. Germline V CDR1 and CDR2: SQVTM, ANQGSEA.

J is TRBJ1-2 and V is TRBV9. Germline CDR1 and CDR2: SGDLS and YYNGEE. The CDR3 is 14 residues long. CDR3 in amino acids: CASSVGRLEDGYTF.

The rearrangement joins TRBV7-3 to TRBJ2-7; TCRdb outputs TRBD2, but without DNA this stays unchecked. Germline V CDR1 and CDR2: SGHTA, FQGTGA. The CDR3 has 14 amino acids. The CDR3 protein is CASSLSGGRDEQYF.

The chain carries TRBV5-5 and TRBJ2-3; TCRdb selects TRBD1, and the lack of DNA leaves this call unchecked. Germline assignment: CDR1 SGHKS and CDR2 YYEKEE (reference sequence). The CDR3 contains 14 residues. The CDR3 sequence: CASSPGGGADTQYF. The whole variable domain, filled in from reference TRBV5-5 and TRBJ2-3, reads DAGVTQSPTHLIKTRGQQVTLRCSPISGHKSVSWYQQVLGQGPQFIFQYYEKEERGRGNFPDRFSARQFPNYSSELNVNALLLGDSALYLCASSPGGGADTQYFGPGTRLTVL.

The chain has TRBV27 and TRBJ2-2. The CDR3 length is 12 residues. Germline CDR1 and CDR2: MNHEY and SMNVEV (reference sequence). The CDR3: CASSLLSGELFF.

The genes are TRBV19 and TRBJ1-6. The V gene's germline CDR1 is LNHDA and CDR2 SQIVND (reference sequence). This CDR3 has 16 amino acids. The CDR3 region is CASSIAETTANSPLHF.

V is TRBV21-1 and J is TRBJ2-7; TCRdb gives TRBD1 as the D gene, but with no DNA this cannot be confirmed. TRBV21-1 is assigned pseudogene status. The length of the CDR3 is 15 residues. The CDR3 reads CASSKAGVDIYEQYF.

The chain joins TRBV7-6 to TRBJ1-1; the TCRdb call, TRBD1, lacks DNA for checking. The CDR3 is made up of 14 amino acids. The germline gives CDR1 SGHVS, CDR2 FNYEAQ. The chain's CDR3 is CASTPNGGHTEAFF.

The chain joins TRBV7-8 to TRBJ2-7; TCRdb selects TRBD1, and the lack of DNA leaves this call unchecked. The CDR3 runs to 15 residues. The germline CDR1 and CDR2 sequences are SGHVS and FQNEAQ. CDR3 sequence reads: CASSLEGASGNEQYF.

The chain has TRBV28 and TRBJ2-1; TCRdb's D call of TRBD1 is untestable without DNA. CDR3 length: 15 amino acids. The V gene's germline CDR1 is MDHEN and CDR2 SYDVKM. CDR3 sequence reads: CASSAGTGGWNEQSF.

The CDR3 loop reads CASTLDKGYYEQYF. The V gene is TRBV28, the J gene TRBJ2-7. From germline, CDR1 is MDHEN and CDR2 SYDVKM. This CDR3 region has 14 residues.

The V gene is TRBV29-1, the J gene TRBJ2-7. CDR1 and CDR2 from the germline V gene are SQVTM and ANQGSEA. The CDR3 spans 12 residues. The CDR3 loop reads CSVEGDPSEQYF.

This sequence joins TRBV12-3 or TRBV12-4 and TRBJ1-5. The CDR3 contains 18 residues. CDR3 sequence reads: CASSLGTYLYRSNQPQHF.

V and J are TRBV29-1 and TRBJ1-1; TCRdb's D call, TRBD1, is unchecked because there is no DNA. Per germline, CDR1 SQVTM and CDR2 ANQGSEA. The CDR3 has 17 residues. This CDR3 reads CSVELLPYGGADTEAFF.